The 24 T cell receptor beta chains presented below share a single source sample, sequenced in a study of T cell changes during pregnancy in multiple sclerosis. Using immunoSEQ multiplex PCR, the repertoire was profiled, and TCRdb retains in-frame clones only, with some absent. Of under 45,000 clones detected, roughly 90% appear once; the ten largest clones hold 4.1%. The material was CD8+ T cells from peripheral blood mononuclear cells, obtained in the first trimester of pregnancy. These TCRs come from a female donor with multiple sclerosis, enrolled in a pregnancy study.

There are a few counts of this clone. V usage is TRBV29-1 and J usage is TRBJ2-2; D might be TRBD2 (6 bases). Per the germline V gene, CDR1 is SQVTM and CDR2 is ANQGSEA. The CDR3 contains 16 residues. Trimming took 3 bases from V and 5 from J, leaving 19 bases between them. The chain's CDR3 is CSVEGGVGLGTGELFF. DNA of the CDR3: TGCAGCGTTGAGGGCGGGGTGGGTTTAGGAACCGGGGAGCTGTTTTTT.

The chain uses TRBV6-5 and TRBJ2-2; 7 nucleotides match TRBD2. Per germline, CDR1 MNHEY and CDR2 SVGAGI. Losses at the gene ends were 6 bases for V and 4 bases for J; bases not matched to a gene: 5. The CDR3 loop spans 14 amino acids. CDR3 nucleotide sequence: TGTGCCAGCAGCGTCCCGGGGGGCACCGGGGAGCTGTTTTTT. This gives the protein CASSVPGGTGELFF.

V gene TRBV19 combines with J gene TRBJ2-7; possibly TRBD2 for D (5 bases). The V gene lost 4 bases and the J gene lost 1 base, with 8 bases spanning the gap. Per germline, CDR1 LNHDA and CDR2 SQIVND (reference sequence). The CDR3 extends over 13 amino acids. CDR3 coding DNA: TGTGCCAGTAGTAACGGGAAATCCTACGAGCAGTACTTC. Its protein is CASSNGKSYEQYF.

V gene TRBV18 combines with J gene TRBJ2-7; the match to TRBD2 covers 15 bases. CDR3 length: 15 residues. Germline CDR1 reads KGHSH; CDR2 reads LQKENI. V shed 3 bases and J 4 bases; nucleotides not matched to a gene: 1. CDR3: CASSPGLAGGYEQYF. The CDR3 DNA is TGTGCCAGCTCACCGGGACTAGCGGGGGGTTACGAGCAGTACTTC. The entire variable domain, with the rest obtained from reference TRBV18 and TRBJ2-7, is as follows: NAGVMQNPRHLVRRRGQEARLRCSPMKGHSHVYWYRQLPEEGLKFMVYLQKENIIDESGMPKERFSAEFPKEGPSILRIQQVVRGDSAAYFCASSPGLAGGYEQYFGPGTRLTVT.

This clone is judged medium-sized. This chain connects TRBV6-4 to TRBJ2-3; 7 nucleotides align to TRBD1. The CDR3 spans 14 residues. The V gene end was trimmed by 2 bases and the J gene end by 2 bases; junction bases not matched to a gene: 1. CDR1 is MRHNA and CDR2 is SNTAGT in the germline V gene. This CDR3 is CASSDEGATDTQYF. In nucleotides, the CDR3 is TGTGCCAGCAGTGACGAGGGGGCCACAGATACGCAGTATTTT.

A single count supports this clone. The rearrangement joins TRBV6-4 to TRBJ2-7; D call uncertain. The CDR3 covers 12 residues. Trimming removed 5 bases at V and 4 bases at J, with 9 bases between. Per the germline V gene, CDR1 is MRHNA and CDR2 is SNTAGT. CDR3 protein: CASSYTGYEQYF. CDR3 in DNA: TGTGCCAGCAGTTACACCGGGTACGAGCAGTACTTC.

In this sample, this clone turned up once. The CDR3 region is CASSLRPQGEQYF. DNA for the CDR3: TGTGCCAGCAGCTTACGTCCGCAGGGCGAGCAGTACTTC. The gene calls are TRBV5-6 and TRBJ2-7; a weak D match, TRBD1 (5 bases). Germline values: CDR1 SGHDT, CDR2 YYEEEE. The CDR3 length is 13 residues. Trimming left V 2 bases short and J 6 bases short, with 12 bases between. The complete variable domain, with remaining parts taken from reference TRBV5-6 and TRBJ2-7, reads DAGVTQSPTHLIKTRGQQVTLRCSPKSGHDTVSWYQQALGQGPQFIFQYYEEEERQRGNFPDRFSGHQFPNYSSELNVNALLLGDSALYLCASSLRPQGEQYFGPGTRLTVT.

This chain joins TRBV10-3 and TRBJ2-5; TRBD1 agrees at 10 bases. The CDR3 is 15 residues long. CDR1 and CDR2 from the germline V gene are ENHRY and SYGVKD. With V trimmed by 6 bases and J by 2 bases, 6 bases remained unmatched. The CDR3 region has the DNA TGTGCCATCAGGCGCCGGGACAGGGGTCAAGAGACCCAGTACTTC. Encoded protein: CAIRRRDRGQETQYF.

This chain joins TRBV30 and TRBJ1-4, with 8 bases aligning to TRBD1. CDR3 size: 16 residues. Trimming took 0 bases from V and 8 from J; bases not matched to a gene: 11. Germline-derived CDR1 and CDR2 are GTSNPN and SVGIG (reference sequence). This CDR3 reads CAWSVGTGGVGEKLFF. DNA for the CDR3: TGTGCCTGGAGTGTGGGGACAGGTGGGGTAGGGGAAAAACTGTTTTTT.

J is TRBJ2-2 and V is TRBV19; no reliable D call. The germline V and J ends were trimmed by 3 bases and 3 bases, with 8 bases remaining between them. The CDR3 totals 14 residues. Germline CDR1 and CDR2: LNHDA and SQIVND (reference sequence). Written as DNA, the CDR3 is TGTGCCAGTAGTATTAGCAGTTACACCGGGGAGCTGTTTTTT. The encoded protein is CASSISSYTGELFF.

V and J are TRBV30 and TRBJ2-2, with 8 bases identical to TRBD1. CDR3 length equals 13 residues. The germline V gene has CDR1 GTSNPN and CDR2 SVGIG (reference sequence). The ends lost 4 bases at V and 6 bases at J; junction bases unmatched: 4. CDR3 loop: CAWISGGPGELFF. CDR3 DNA: TGTGCCTGGATCTCAGGGGGCCCCGGGGAGCTGTTTTTT. The variable domain in full, completed from reference TRBV30 and TRBJ2-2, reads SQTIHQWPATLVQPVGSPLSLECTVEGTSNPNLYWYRQAAGRGLQLLFYSVGIGQISSEVPQNLSASRPQDRQFILSSKKLLLSDSGFYLCAWISGGPGELFFGEGSRLTVL.

In its sample, this clone was seen once. The J gene is TRBJ2-7, the V gene TRBV5-6, with D perhaps TRBD2 (5 bases). CDR1 is SGHDT and CDR2 is YYEEEE in the germline V gene. The CDR3 is made up of 15 amino acids. V was cut by 4 bases and J by 2 bases, with 16 bases left in between. In DNA, the CDR3 is TGTGCCAGCAGCCTGACCCAGGACGGGACCTACGAGCAGTACTTC. This encodes CASSLTQDGTYEQYF.

J is TRBJ2-2 and V is TRBV7-8; tentative D call: TRBD1 (5 bases). Looked up from germline, CDR1 is SGHVS and CDR2 is FQNEAQ. V shed 2 bases and J shed 11 bases, with 18 bases lying between them. The CDR3 has 15 residues. The CDR3 protein is CASSLFTGQNPELFF. The CDR3 nucleotides read TGTGCCAGCAGCTTATTTACAGGACAAAACCCTGAGCTGTTTTTT. The full variable domain, completed using reference TRBV7-8 and TRBJ2-2, is GAGVSQSPRYKVAKRGQDVALRCDPISGHVSLFWYQQALGQGPEFLTYFQNEAQLDKSGLPSDRFFAERPEGSVSTLKIQRTQQEDSAVYLCASSLFTGQNPELFFGEGSRLTVL.

V and J are TRBV27 and TRBJ1-3, with D perhaps matching TRBD1 (5 bases). Trimming pared 5 bases from V and 2 bases from J, leaving 10 bases between. The length of the CDR3 is 14 residues. CDR1 and CDR2 (germline): MNHEY, SMNVEV (reference sequence). The CDR3 sequence is CASSTGYPGNTIYF. In nucleotides, the CDR3 is TGTGCCAGCAGTACAGGCTACCCTGGAAACACCATATATTTT.

This clone appeared a single time. The chain carries TRBV5-6 and TRBJ1-6; D might be TRBD1 (6 bases). Germline V CDR1 and CDR2: SGHDT, YYEEEE. The CDR3 loop spans 16 amino acids. Trimming shortened V by 3 bases and J by 3 bases, and 13 bases separated the two germline ends. CDR3 nucleotides: TGTGCCAGCAGCTCCCGGGACATGGACTATAATTCACCCCTCCACTTT. The encoded protein is CASSSRDMDYNSPLHF.

This clone was seen more than once but under ten times. The V call is TRBV7-2, the J call TRBJ2-7, with 8 bases fitting TRBD1. V lost 5 bases and J lost 0; bases outside the gene matches: 3. CDR1 SGHTA and CDR2 FQGNSA come from the germline V gene. The CDR3 has 14 amino acids. This CDR3 is CASSPGTGSYEQYF. As DNA, the CDR3 is TGTGCCAGCAGCCCTGGGACAGGCTCCTACGAGCAGTACTTC. The entire variable domain, with the rest obtained from reference TRBV7-2 and TRBJ2-7, is as follows: GAGVSQSPSNKVTEKGKDVELRCDPISGHTALYWYRQSLGQGLEFLIYFQGNSAPDKSGLPSDRFSAERTGGSVSTLTIQRTQQEDSAVYLCASSPGTGSYEQYFGPGTRLTVT.

This clone was detected only once. This chain joins TRBV4-2 and TRBJ2-7; D uncertain. CDR3 length equals 12 residues. The germline CDR1 and CDR2 sequences are LGHNA and YNFKEQ. Trimming took off 5 bases at V and 5 bases at J, with 10 bases between the two ends. The CDR3 DNA follows: TGTGCCAGCAGCTACAGCATGAACGAGCAGTACTTC. It is translated as CASSYSMNEQYF.

The chain carries TRBV2 and TRBJ2-1; 12 positions match TRBD1. Losses at the gene ends were 9 bases for V and 4 bases for J; bases not matched to a gene: 1. The CDR3 is 13 residues long. Germline V gene data show CDR1 as SNHLY and CDR2 as FYNNEI. CDR3: CARGQGAYNEQFF. For the CDR3, the DNA is TGTGCCAGGGGACAGGGGGCGTACAATGAGCAGTTCTTC.

The chain uses TRBV4-3 and TRBJ2-1; 10 positions agree with TRBD2. The junction had 8 bases not matched to a gene; V was cut back by 1 base and J by 2 bases. CDR1 and CDR2 from the germline V gene are LGHNA and YSLEER. The CDR3 length is 18 residues. The CDR3 is CASSQVTSGVLAYNEQFF. The CDR3, as DNA: TGCGCCAGCAGCCAAGTAACTAGCGGGGTCCTAGCCTACAATGAGCAGTTCTTC.

The CDR3 region is CASSSGNPNYGYTF. CDR3 in DNA: TGTGCCAGTAGTTCCGGGAATCCAAACTATGGCTACACCTTC. The V gene is TRBV19, the J gene TRBJ1-2; unclear D gene. The V and J ends lost 5 bases and 2 bases respectively, with 12 bases between them. This CDR3 has 14 amino acids. Germline assignment: CDR1 LNHDA and CDR2 SQIVND (reference sequence). The complete variable domain, with remaining parts taken from reference TRBV19 and TRBJ1-2, reads DGGITQSPKYLFRKEGQNVTLSCEQNLNHDAMYWYRQDPGQGLRLIYYSQIVNDFQKGDIAEGYSVSREKKESFPLTVTSAQKNPTAFYLCASSSGNPNYGYTFGSGTRLTVV.

The chain has TRBV9 and TRBJ2-7; the D gene is possibly TRBD1 (6 bases). This CDR3 is built from 13 residues. The germline gives CDR1 SGDLS, CDR2 YYNGEE. With 3 bases removed from V and 6 bases from J, the gap between germline ends came to 13 bases. As DNA, the CDR3 is TGTGCCAGCAGCGCCGAGGCAGGGGCCGAGCAGTACTTC. Amino acid sequence: CASSAEAGAEQYF.

The chain recombines TRBV30 with TRBJ2-3; possible D gene TRBD2, 6 bases. Germline V lookup: CDR1 GTSNPN, CDR2 SVGIG (reference sequence). CDR3 length: 17 amino acids. V lost 6 bases, J lost 2 bases, and 24 bases lay in between. CDR3 DNA: TGTGCCTGCTGGGGGGTGATTCAGGGATTATACACAGATACGCAGTATTTT. Protein sequence: CACWGVIQGLYTDTQYF.

CDR3 sequence: CASRAGTSRRRTDTQYF. CDR3 bases: TGTGCCAGCAGGGCCGGGACTAGTAGGAGGCGGACAGATACGCAGTATTTT. This sequence joins TRBV21-1 and TRBJ2-3; the table assigns TRBD2, which was not confirmed against the DNA. TRBV21-1 corresponds to a pseudogene. The CDR3 totals 17 residues.

The rearrangement joins TRBV11-2 to TRBJ2-2; D not certain. CDR1 and CDR2 from the germline V gene are SGHAT and FQNNGV. Trimming left V 6 bases short and J 0 bases short, with 11 bases between. The CDR3 runs 15 residues. The DNA of the CDR3 is TGTGCCAGCAGACCGACACCTACGAACACCGGGGAGCTGTTTTTT. Encoded protein: CASRPTPTNTGELFF.